Included here is one T cell receptor (beta chain) sequence, with context. This entry is derived from a study of identical twins. TCRdb re-called the 5' RACE reads with MiXCR, one entry per CDR3 protein. The sample carries around 690,000 distinct CDR3 sequences, approximately 21% recorded once. All donors were healthy Caucasians. Trimming took 4 bases from V and 4 from J, leaving 7 bases between them. CDR3 length: 12 residues. Germline V gene sequence: CDR1 SGHAT, CDR2 FQNNGV. These same data were also listed under a study on T cells expressing NK-cell markers. According to that study: Beta-chain profiling covered CD3+CD56+NKG2C+, CD3+CD56+NKG2C- and CD3+CD56-NKG2C+ sorted subsets.

Sequenced input: PBMCs. V is TRBV11-2 and J is TRBJ1-1; D not resolved. The origin of this receptor is a woman aged 18-30 years in good health. The chain's CDR3 is CASSWGFTEAFF. CDR3 DNA sequence: TGTGCCAGCAGCTGGGGTTTCACTGAAGCTTTCTTT.